A selection of T cell receptor beta chains follows, all from one sample in a study of T cell responses to AZD1222 COVID-19 vaccine. Sequencing used immunoSEQ multiplex PCR; TCRdb keeps in-frame clones, though not all of them. The sample lists approximately 120,000 clones; around 87% were seen once. Sequenced here: peripheral blood, sampled 28 days after the second AZD1222 dose. Receptor source: an adult who received the AZD1222 COVID-19 vaccine. The CDR3 runs from the conserved cysteine through the conserved F or W. The D gene is left open where the match is weak.

D gene	V gene	J gene	CDR3 protein	CDR3 DNA
TRBD1	TRBV9	TRBJ2-7	CASSVNDVDRGSNEQYF	TGTGCCAGCAGCGTAAATGATGTGGACAGGGGATCAAACGAGCAGTACTTC
-	TRBV15	TRBJ1-5	CATSRERGGQPQHF	TGTGCCACCAGCAGAGAGAGGGGGGGTCAGCCCCAGCATTTT
TRBD2	TRBV30	TRBJ2-1	CAWRLTGTSGGYNEQFF	TGTGCCTGGAGGCTTACTGGGACTAGCGGGGGCTACAATGAGCAGTTCTTC
TRBD1	TRBV7-2	TRBJ1-3	CASSFSGGGNTIYF	TGTGCCAGCAGCTTCTCAGGGGGTGGAAACACCATATATTTT
TRBD1	TRBV4-1	TRBJ1-3	CASSQGQGRGGNTIYF	TGCGCCAGCAGCCAAGGACAGGGTCGGGGTGGAAACACCATATATTTT
TRBD2	TRBV7-7	TRBJ2-5	CASSHPTSGGDQETQYF	TGTGCCAGCAGCCACCCGACTAGCGGGGGCGACCAAGAGACCCAGTACTTC
-	TRBV6-1	TRBJ1-1	CASSEGGTEAFF	TGTGCCAGCAGTGAAGGGGGGACTGAAGCTTTCTTT
TRBD2	TRBV9	TRBJ2-1	CASSPNSGSDGQFF	TGTGCCAGCAGCCCAAATAGCGGGAGCGATGGGCAGTTCTTC
-	TRBV9	TRBJ2-7	CASSVAGQGIYEQYF	TGTGCCAGCAGCGTAGCGGGACAAGGAATCTACGAGCAGTACTTC
-	TRBV2	TRBJ2-6	CASQIGISGANVLTF	TGTGCCAGCCAGATAGGGATCTCTGGGGCCAACGTCCTGACTTTC
-	TRBV7-2	TRBJ2-2	CASSPEIVGGVYTGELFF	TGTGCCAGCAGCCCTGAAATAGTAGGGGGTGTGTACACCGGGGAGCTGTTTTTT
-	TRBV28	TRBJ1-1	CASSSGGVNTEAFF	TGTGCCAGCAGTTCGGGAGGAGTGAACACTGAAGCTTTCTTT
TRBD1	TRBV30	TRBJ1-4	CAWSLGTGGVGEKLFF	TGTGCCTGGAGTCTCGGGACAGGGGGCGTGGGAGAAAAACTGTTTTTT
-	TRBV3-1/TRBV3-2	TRBJ2-3	CASSLFSGTDTQYF	TGTGCCAGCAGCCTTTTCTCGGGCACAGATACGCAGTATTTT